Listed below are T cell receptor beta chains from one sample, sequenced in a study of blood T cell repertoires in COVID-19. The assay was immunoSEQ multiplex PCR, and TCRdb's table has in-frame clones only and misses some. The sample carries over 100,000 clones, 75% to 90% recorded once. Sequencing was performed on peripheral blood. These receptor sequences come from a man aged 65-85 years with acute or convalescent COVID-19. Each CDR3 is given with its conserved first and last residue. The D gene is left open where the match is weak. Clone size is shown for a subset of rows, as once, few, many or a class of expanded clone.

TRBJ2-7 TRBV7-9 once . CASSTLDGTYEQYF TGTGCCAGCAGCACCCTGGACGGGACCTACGAGCAGTACTTC
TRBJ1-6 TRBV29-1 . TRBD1 CSVQTGTGSSPLHF TGCAGCGTCCAAACCGGGACAGGAAGCTCACCCCTCCACTTT
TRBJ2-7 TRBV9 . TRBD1 CASSVAQGGYEQYF TGTGCCAGCAGCGTAGCACAGGGGGGCTACGAGCAGTACTTC
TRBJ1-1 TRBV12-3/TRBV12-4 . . CASSYRTNTEAFF TGTGCCAGCAGCTACAGGACCAACACTGAAGCTTTCTTT
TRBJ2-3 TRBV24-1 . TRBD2 CATMGTSKNTQYF TGTGCCACCATGGGGACTAGTAAGAATACGCAGTATTTT
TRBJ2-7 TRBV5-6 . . CASSADRLANRYEQYF TGTGCCAGCAGCGCCGACAGGTTAGCAAATCGCTACGAGCAGTACTTC
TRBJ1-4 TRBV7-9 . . CASSLSQVAQKLFF TGTGCCAGCAGCTTATCACAGGTGGCTCAAAAACTGTTTTTT
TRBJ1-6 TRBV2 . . CASSAQGRDSPLHF TGTGCCAGCAGCGCTCAGGGGCGTGATTCACCCCTCCACTTT
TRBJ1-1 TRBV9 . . CASSLISSENTEAFF TGTGCCAGCAGCTTAATCAGTTCTGAGAACACTGAAGCTTTCTTT
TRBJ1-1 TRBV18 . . CASSPFSGNEAFF TGTGCCAGCTCACCTTTCTCGGGGAATGAAGCTTTCTTT
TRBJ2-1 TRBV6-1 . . CASSERGGHMVNEQFF TGTGCCAGCAGTGAACGTGGGGGACATATGGTTAATGAGCAGTTCTTC
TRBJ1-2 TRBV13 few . CASSLGGAPYGYTF TGTGCCAGCAGCTTAGGGGGGGCGCCCTATGGCTACACCTTC
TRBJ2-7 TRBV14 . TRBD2 CASSPGTSGPYEQYF TGTGCCAGCAGCCCGGGCACTAGCGGACCCTACGAGCAGTACTTC
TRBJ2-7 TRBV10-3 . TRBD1 CAIGGQLEENEQYF TGTGCCATCGGGGGACAGCTAGAGGAAAACGAGCAGTACTTC
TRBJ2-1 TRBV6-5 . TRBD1 CASSYSSTGNSEQFF TGTGCCAGCAGTTACTCCTCGACAGGGAACAGTGAGCAGTTCTTC
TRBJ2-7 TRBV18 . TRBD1 CASSPRDRTYEQYF TGTGCCAGCTCACCAAGGGACAGAACCTACGAGCAGTACTTC
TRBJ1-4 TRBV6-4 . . CASSDFNIKEKLFF TGTGCCAGCAGTGACTTTAATATAAAAGAAAAACTGTTTTTT
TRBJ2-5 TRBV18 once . CASSLTDRPLDQETQYF TGTGCCAGCTCACTCACGGACAGACCGCTAGACCAAGAGACCCAGTACTTC
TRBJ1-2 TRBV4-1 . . CASSRGPLDATGYTF TGCGCCAGCAGCCGAGGGCCCCTGGACGCGACTGGCTACACCTTC
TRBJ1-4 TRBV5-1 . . CASSFQGTTNEKLFF TGCGCCAGCAGCTTCCAGGGAACAACTAATGAAAAACTGTTTTTT
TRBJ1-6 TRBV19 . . CASSGSSYNSPLHF TGTGCCAGTAGTGGGAGCTCCTATAATTCACCCCTCCACTTT
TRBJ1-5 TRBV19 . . CASRSGIGQPQHF TGTGCCAGTAGAAGCGGTATCGGGCAGCCCCAGCATTTT
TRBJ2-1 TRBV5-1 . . CASSPGTRSSYNEQFF TGCGCCAGCAGTCCCGGGACAAGGAGCTCCTACAATGAGCAGTTCTTC
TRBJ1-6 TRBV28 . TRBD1 CASRKTGDNSPLHF TGTGCCAGCAGGAAGACAGGGGATAATTCACCCCTCCACTTT
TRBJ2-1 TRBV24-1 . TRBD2 CATSGGTSGKSYNEQFF TGTGCCACCAGTGGTGGGACTAGCGGGAAGTCCTACAATGAGCAGTTCTTC
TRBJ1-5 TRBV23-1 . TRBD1 CASSLPGQGSNQPQHF TGCGCCAGCAGTCTTCCGGGACAGGGGAGCAATCAGCCCCAGCATTTT
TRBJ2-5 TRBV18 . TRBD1 CASSPRQGAETQYF TGTGCCAGCTCACCACGTCAGGGGGCAGAGACCCAGTACTTC
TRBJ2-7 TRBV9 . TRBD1 CASSHRDSGGYEQYF TGTGCCAGCAGCCACCGGGACAGTGGAGGCTACGAGCAGTACTTC
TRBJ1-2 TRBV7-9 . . CASSLNPYIYGYTF TGTGCCAGCAGCTTAAACCCCTATATCTATGGCTACACCTTC
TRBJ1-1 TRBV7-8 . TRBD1 CASRQIQGPRNTEAFF TGTGCCAGCAGACAGATACAGGGGCCGAGGAACACTGAAGCTTTCTTT
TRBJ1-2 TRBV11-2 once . CASTRDLQEKGYGYTF TGTGCCAGCACCCGTGATCTACAGGAGAAAGGCTATGGCTACACCTTC
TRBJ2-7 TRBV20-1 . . CSASTLVVPYEQYF TGCAGTGCTAGTACACTAGTGGTGCCCTACGAGCAGTACTTC
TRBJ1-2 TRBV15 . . CATSIESNYGYTF TGTGCCACCAGCATTGAGAGTAACTATGGCTACACCTTC
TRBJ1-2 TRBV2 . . CASSVPPDGYTF TGTGCCAGCAGTGTACCCCCGGATGGCTACACCTTC
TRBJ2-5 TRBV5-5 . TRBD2 CASSLEPSGGQETQYF TGTGCCAGCAGCTTGGAGCCTAGCGGGGGGCAAGAGACCCAGTACTTC
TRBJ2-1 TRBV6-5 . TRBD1 CASRSGTGYNEQFF TGTGCCAGCAGATCCGGGACAGGGTACAATGAGCAGTTCTTC
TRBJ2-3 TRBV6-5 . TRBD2 CAGRTSGRDTQYF TGTGCCGGCCGGACCAGCGGGAGGGATACGCAGTATTTT
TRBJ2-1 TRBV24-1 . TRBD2 CATSDLVSRLAGSSYNEQFF TGTGCCACCAGTGATTTAGTCTCTCGACTAGCGGGTAGCTCCTACAATGAGCAGTTCTTC
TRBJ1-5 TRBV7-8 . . CASSFDEYSNQPQHF TGTGCCAGCAGCTTCGATGAGTATAGCAATCAGCCCCAGCATTTT
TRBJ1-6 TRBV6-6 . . CASLTAHNSPLHF TGTGCCAGTTTGACAGCGCATAATTCACCCCTCCACTTT
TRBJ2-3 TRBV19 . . CASTATPGQGTQYF TGTGCCAGTACCGCAACGCCCGGGCAGGGTACGCAGTATTTT
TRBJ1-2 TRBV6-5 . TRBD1 CASSYAGGANYGYTF TGTGCCAGCAGTTACGCAGGGGGCGCAAACTATGGCTACACCTTC
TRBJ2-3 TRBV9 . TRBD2 CASSVGSSGSSDTQYF TGTGCCAGCAGCGTAGGTTCTAGCGGGAGTTCAGATACGCAGTATTTT
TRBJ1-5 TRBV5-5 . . CASSLERGDNQPQHF TGTGCCAGCAGCTTGGAAAGGGGTGACAATCAGCCCCAGCATTTT
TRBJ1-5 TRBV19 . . CASSIGYGQGNQPQHF TGTGCCAGTAGTATAGGGTACGGGCAGGGGAATCAGCCCCAGCATTTT
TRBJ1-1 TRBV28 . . CASSSPDSPEAFF TGTGCCAGCAGCAGCCCCGACAGCCCTGAAGCTTTCTTT
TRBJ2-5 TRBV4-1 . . CASSQAQRGFETQYF TGCGCCAGCAGCCAAGCCCAAAGGGGTTTTGAGACCCAGTACTTC
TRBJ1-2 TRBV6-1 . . CASSEALGGRSYGYTF TGTGCCAGCAGTGAAGCGCTGGGAGGCAGGAGCTATGGCTACACCTTC
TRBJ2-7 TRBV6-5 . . CASRVHRDGEQYF TGTGCCAGCAGAGTTCACAGGGACGGCGAGCAGTACTTC
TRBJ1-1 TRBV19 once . CASSIKMGGGTEAFF TGTGCCAGTAGTATAAAGATGGGAGGGGGCACTGAAGCTTTCTTT
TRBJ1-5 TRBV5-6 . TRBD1 CASSYDRDQPQHF TGTGCCAGCAGCTATGACAGGGATCAGCCCCAGCATTTT
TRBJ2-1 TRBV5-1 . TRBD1 CASSLTGGMNEQFF TGCGCCAGCAGCTTGACAGGGGGCATGAATGAGCAGTTCTTC
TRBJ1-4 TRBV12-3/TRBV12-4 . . CASSFLRGEKLFF TGTGCCAGCAGCTTCCTTAGAGGGGAAAAACTGTTTTTT
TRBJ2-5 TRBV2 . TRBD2 CVTKPGSGRAETQYF TGTGTGACAAAGCCCGGTAGCGGGAGGGCCGAGACCCAGTACTTC
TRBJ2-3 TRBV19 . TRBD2 CASNILAGGGTQYF TGTGCCAGTAACATTCTAGCGGGAGGGGGGACGCAGTATTTT
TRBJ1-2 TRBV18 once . CASSLQPAGTVDYGYTF TGTGCCAGCTCACTCCAGCCTGCGGGGACGGTCGACTATGGCTACACCTTC
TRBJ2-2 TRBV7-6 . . CASSFAGATGELFF TGTGCCAGCAGCTTTGCGGGGGCAACCGGGGAGCTGTTTTTT